Here is one T cell receptor beta chain with its context. It has no known antigen specificity. Per-base qualities were not stored, and no clone one base away is much larger. Genomic DNA was extracted from sorted cells for sequencing of the TCRbeta CDR3 region. The immunoSEQ Assay was used for sequencing of TCRbeta CDR3 regions. Not all clones reach the TCRdb copy of this immuneACCESS table, which keeps in-frame sequences only. Checked studies attribute under half of the gap to unresolved V genes and leave the rest unexplained. This sample comprises some 70,000 clones, around 90% of them detected only once. The biggest ten clones account for under 1.5% of the sample. The trial excluded patients who had a history of autoimmune disease or who were on systemic immunosuppression. In every dose cohort, peripheral blood was drawn for TCR sequencing at baseline, cycle 4 day 1, and cycle 7 day 1. Samples came from an open-label, multicenter, first-in-human phase I dose-escalation trial of ivuxolimab. The trial enrolled adults with locally advanced or metastatic head and neck squamous cell, hepatocellular, melanoma or renal cell carcinoma. CD4+ and CD8+ T cells were sorted separately from peripheral blood before TCR sequencing.

These data are taken from a study of OX40 agonist ivuxolimab in advanced cancers. Notes on the research overall: The costimulatory receptor OX40 (CD134) was targeted by ivuxolimab, a fully human IgG2 agonistic monoclonal antibody. Partial responses occurred in three dose-escalation patients: two with cutaneous melanoma and one with hepatocellular carcinoma. Of the 50 or so patients in dose escalation, around 19 had hepatocellular carcinoma, about 15 had melanoma, 9 had renal cell carcinoma and 9 had head and neck cancer. Peripheral TCRbeta sequencing aimed to test whether ivuxolimab altered TCR sequence diversity and caused clonal T-cell expansion. Prior anti-PD-1, anti-PD-L1 or anti-CTLA-4 therapy was permitted, and checkpoint inhibitors had been received by under 50% of dose-escalation patients. In the dose-escalation cohort, 70% to 90% of patients were male, and the mean age was approximately 60 years with a range of about 20 to 79. Intravenous ivuxolimab was administered to patients every 2 weeks at six dose levels: 0.01, 0.1, 0.3, 1.5, 3 and 10 mg/kg. The paper describes the monotherapy dose-escalation part (N ≈ 50 patients) of the phase I trial of ivuxolimab. Findings and caveats that apply to the study as a whole: In partial responders in the 0.1-3.0 mg/kg groups, normalized peripheral clonal expansion was found to be among the lowest, especially among CD8+ T cells. The antigen specificity of the peripheral T cells that underwent clonal expansion was not determined. After ivuxolimab, more expanded clones were found on average in CD8+ T cells than in CD4+ T cells. At doses of 0.1 to 3.0 mg/kg, clonal expansion of both CD4+ and CD8+ T cells in blood was seen between baseline and week 6. Low levels of normalized T-cell clonal expansion were also seen in some patients who did not respond.

This clonotype was obtained from an adult with an advanced solid tumor such as melanoma, head and neck, liver or kidney cancer. The sample was CD4+ or CD8+ T cells sorted from blood, taken in a trial of the OX40 agonist ivuxolimab.

The CDR3 sequence is CASRAGPTNEKLFF. The DNA sequence is as follows: TGTGCCAGCAGAGCCGGGCCTACTAATGAAAAACTGTTTTTT. The chain is assembled from TRBV28 and TRBJ1-4, with no confident D gene call. According to the germline V gene, CDR1 reads MDHEN and CDR2 reads SYDVKM. V sheds 6 bases and J sheds 2 bases, leaving 10 bases between their ends. The CDR3 measures 14 amino acids from cysteine to phenylalanine. The CDR3 DNA has 42 bases and is translated from base 1.